This T cell receptor beta chain was sequenced for a study of T-cell memory formation after mild COVID-19. General study results and limits: Among clones contracting day 15 to 85, CD4/CD8 was balanced, whereas later expanders leaned CD4+. CD4+ contracting clones lay mainly in CM and EM, CD8+ ones in EMRA.

CDR3 size: 17 residues. The 5'RACE method, run with constant-segment primers, produced TCR alpha and TCR beta cDNA libraries (carrying sample barcodes and UMIs). TCRdb processed the 5' RACE reads anew with MiXCR; each CDR3 protein has one entry. The table records more than 450,000 distinct CDR3 sequences, about a sixth of them present only once. Points on this clonotype: Its antigen is currently unknown.

V and J are TRBV21-1 and TRBJ2-7; the table calls TRBD1, which could not be checked here. TRBV21-1 is a pseudogene locus. The sequencing sample was made of PBMCs or a T cell subset sorted from them (not recorded which). The sequence derives from an adult woman who had mild COVID-19 (a few samples of this study predate the infection). Cell type and time point are not known. The CDR3 protein is CASSSYPMRDIPYEQYF. In nucleotides, the CDR3 is TGTGCCAGCAGCTCCTATCCCATGAGGGACATCCCCTACGAGCAGTACTTC.